Listed below are T cell receptor beta chains from one sample, sequenced in a study of blood T cells in healthy people across ages. Via MiXCR, TCRdb re-called the 5' RACE reads, giving one row per CDR3 protein. The table shows approximately 800,000 distinct CDR3 sequences, with 25% occurring only once. The same sample was also used in a study of T cells of mothers and their children.

The sample taken for sequencing was blood. The receptors originated from a boy aged 5-17 years in good health. CDR3s include the opening cysteine and the closing phenylalanine or tryptophan. D genes are given only for firm matches. Rows may omit the clone size; those that give it use once, few, many or a size class.

len: 16
d_gene: -
v_gene: TRBV27
j_gene: TRBJ2-7
abundance: -
CDR3nt: TGTGCCAGCAGTTTATCGGGGCAGTACAGCTCCTACGAGCAGTACTTC
CDR3aa: CASSLSGQYSSYEQYF

len: 12
d_gene: TRBD2
v_gene: TRBV29-1
j_gene: TRBJ2-1
abundance: few
CDR3nt: TGCAGCGTTGTTACTAGCGGGATTGAGCAGTTCTTC
CDR3aa: CSVVTSGIEQFF

len: 14
d_gene: -
v_gene: TRBV12-2
j_gene: TRBJ2-7
abundance: few
CDR3nt: -
CDR3aa: CASPVGPGAYEQYF

len: 15
d_gene: TRBD1
v_gene: TRBV20-1
j_gene: TRBJ2-2
abundance: few
CDR3nt: TGCAGTGCAGCGAGGACAGGGACGAACACCGGGGAGCTGTTTTTT
CDR3aa: CSAARTGTNTGELFF

len: 12
d_gene: -
v_gene: TRBV2
j_gene: TRBJ1-4
abundance: few
CDR3nt: TGTGCCAGCATGAGCAGGGCTGAAAAACTGTTTTTT
CDR3aa: CASMSRAEKLFF

len: 15
d_gene: TRBD2
v_gene: TRBV3-1
j_gene: TRBJ2-2
abundance: few
CDR3nt: TGTGCCGGCAGCCTGGGACTAGAGAACACCGGGGAGCTGTTTTTT
CDR3aa: CAGSLGLENTGELFF

len: 13
d_gene: -
v_gene: TRBV7-2
j_gene: TRBJ2-1
abundance: -
CDR3nt: TGTGCCAGCAGCTTAAATAGGGTCAATGAGCAGTTCTTC
CDR3aa: CASSLNRVNEQFF

len: 15
d_gene: -
v_gene: TRBV6-6
j_gene: TRBJ2-4
abundance: few
CDR3nt: TGTGCCAGCTCAAGTGTCGCGCTAGCCAAAAACATTCGGTACTTC
CDR3aa: CASSSVALAKNIRYF

len: 17
d_gene: TRBD2
v_gene: TRBV2
j_gene: TRBJ2-3
abundance: -
CDR3nt: TGTGCCAGCAGTGAAGCGCTAAGCGGGAGGGGGACAGATACGCAGTATTTT
CDR3aa: CASSEALSGRGTDTQYF

len: 15
d_gene: -
v_gene: TRBV6-2/TRBV6-3
j_gene: TRBJ2-1
abundance: once
CDR3nt: TGTGCCATCTGCCAGGGGAGGCAGGGGGATGATGAGCAGTTCTTC
CDR3aa: CAICQGRQGDDEQFF

len: 15
d_gene: -
v_gene: TRBV25-1
j_gene: TRBJ2-5
abundance: few
CDR3nt: TGTGCCAGCAGCGAATCTGAGGGTCCCTGGGAGACCCAGTACTTC
CDR3aa: CASSESEGPWETQYF